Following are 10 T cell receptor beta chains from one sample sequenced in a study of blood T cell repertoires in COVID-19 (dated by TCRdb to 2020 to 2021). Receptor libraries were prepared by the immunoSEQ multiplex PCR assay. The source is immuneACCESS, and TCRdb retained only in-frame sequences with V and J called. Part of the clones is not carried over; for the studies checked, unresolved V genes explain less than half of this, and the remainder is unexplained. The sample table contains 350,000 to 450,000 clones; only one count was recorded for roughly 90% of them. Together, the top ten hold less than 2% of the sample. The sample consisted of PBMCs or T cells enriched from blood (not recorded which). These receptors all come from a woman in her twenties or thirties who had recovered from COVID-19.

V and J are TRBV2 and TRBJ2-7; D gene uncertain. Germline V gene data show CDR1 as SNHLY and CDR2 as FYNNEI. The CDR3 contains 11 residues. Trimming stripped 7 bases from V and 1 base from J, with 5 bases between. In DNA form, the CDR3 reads TGTGCCAGCACCCTGTCCTACGAGCAGTACTTC. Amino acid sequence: CASTLSYEQYF.

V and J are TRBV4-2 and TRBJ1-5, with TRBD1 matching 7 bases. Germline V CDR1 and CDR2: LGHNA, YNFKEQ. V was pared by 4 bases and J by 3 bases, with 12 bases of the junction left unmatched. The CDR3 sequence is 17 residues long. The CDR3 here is CASSPTLQGWVNQPQHF. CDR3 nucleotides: TGTGCCAGCAGCCCAACTTTACAGGGGTGGGTCAATCAGCCCCAGCATTTT.

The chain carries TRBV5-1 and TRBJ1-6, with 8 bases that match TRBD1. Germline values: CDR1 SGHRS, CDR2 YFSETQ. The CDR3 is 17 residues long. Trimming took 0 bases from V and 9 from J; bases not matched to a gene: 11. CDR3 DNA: TGCGCCAGCAGCTTGGGAACCGGACAGGGATGGGGTTCACCCCTCCACTTT. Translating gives CASSLGTGQGWGSPLHF.

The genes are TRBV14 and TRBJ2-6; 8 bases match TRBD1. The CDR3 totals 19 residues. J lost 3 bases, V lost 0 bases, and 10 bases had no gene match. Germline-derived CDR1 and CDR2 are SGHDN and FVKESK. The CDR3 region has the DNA TGTGCCAGCAGCCAAGATGAGACAGGGGTTAGGTATGGGGCCAACGTCCTGACTTTC. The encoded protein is CASSQDETGVRYGANVLTF.

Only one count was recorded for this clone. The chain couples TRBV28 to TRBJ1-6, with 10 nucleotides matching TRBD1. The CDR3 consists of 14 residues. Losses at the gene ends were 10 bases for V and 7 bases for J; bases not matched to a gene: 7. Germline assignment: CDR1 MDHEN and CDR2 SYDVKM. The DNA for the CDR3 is TGTGCCACCCTGACAGGGGGCGAGAATTCACCCCTCCACTTT. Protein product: CATLTGGENSPLHF.

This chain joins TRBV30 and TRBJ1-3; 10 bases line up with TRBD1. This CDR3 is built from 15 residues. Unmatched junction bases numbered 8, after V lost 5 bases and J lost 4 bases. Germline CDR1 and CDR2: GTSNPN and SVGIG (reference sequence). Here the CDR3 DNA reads TGTGCCTGGGCACGACAGGGGGCGAGAGGAAACACCATATATTTT. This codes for CAWARQGARGNTIYF.

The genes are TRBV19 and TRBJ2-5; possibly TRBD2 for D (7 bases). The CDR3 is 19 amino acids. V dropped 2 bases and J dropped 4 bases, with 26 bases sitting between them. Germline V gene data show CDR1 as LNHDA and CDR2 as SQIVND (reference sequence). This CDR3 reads CASSINRLGGPLNIETQYF. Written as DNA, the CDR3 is TGTGCCAGTAGTATAAATCGATTGGGGGGGCCCTTGAACATAGAGACCCAGTACTTC.

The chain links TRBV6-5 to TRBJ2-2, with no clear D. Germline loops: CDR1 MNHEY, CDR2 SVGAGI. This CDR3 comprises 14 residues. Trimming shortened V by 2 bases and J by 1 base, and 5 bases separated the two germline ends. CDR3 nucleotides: TGTGCCAGCAGTTACGCGAAGAACACCGGGGAGCTGTTTTTT. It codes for CASSYAKNTGELFF.

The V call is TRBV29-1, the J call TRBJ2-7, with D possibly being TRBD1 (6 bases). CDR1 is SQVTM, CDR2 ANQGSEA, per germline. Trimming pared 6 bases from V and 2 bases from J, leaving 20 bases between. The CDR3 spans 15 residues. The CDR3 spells CSVATDRWAAYEQYF. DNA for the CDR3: TGCAGCGTCGCGACCGACAGGTGGGCGGCCTACGAGCAGTACTTC.

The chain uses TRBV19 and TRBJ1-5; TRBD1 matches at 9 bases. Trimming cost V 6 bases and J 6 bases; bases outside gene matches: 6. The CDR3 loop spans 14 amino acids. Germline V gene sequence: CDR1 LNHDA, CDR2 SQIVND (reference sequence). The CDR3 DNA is TGTGCCAGTAGGGACCCGGGACAGGGTCAGCCCCAGCATTTT. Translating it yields CASRDPGQGQPQHF.